The 16 T cell receptor beta chains below were found in one sample sequenced in a study of blood T cells in healthy people across ages. Primed by a sample-barcoded 5' primer and a J-beta primer mix, a second PCR proceeded for roughly 6 to 12 cycles. One entry per CDR3 protein, called by TCRdb with MiXCR from the 5' RACE reads. The table has more than 550,000 distinct CDR3 sequences, 20% to 25% seen once. Sequenced material: blood. Source of these receptors: a man aged 70-80 years in good health.

The chain uses TRBV20-1 and TRBJ1-2; TRBD1 might be the D (5 bases). The CDR3 totals 14 residues. V lost 1 base and J 4 bases, leaving 13 bases between the germline ends. The germline V gene has CDR1 DFQATT and CDR2 SNEGSKA (reference sequence). The CDR3 is CSARVEGLVYGYTF. The DNA for the CDR3 is TGCAGTGCTAGAGTCGAGGGGCTCGTCTATGGCTACACCTTC.

This clonotype has only a few counts. This sequence joins TRBV7-2 and TRBJ2-2, with D perhaps TRBD1 (6 bases). CDR1 is SGHTA and CDR2 is FQGNSA in the germline V gene. V gave up 3 bases and J gave up 4 bases, with 15 bases separating them. CDR3 size: 16 residues. CDR3: CASSLGPGAGTGELFF. CDR3 in DNA: TGTGCCAGCAGCTTGGGCCCAGGGGCGGGCACCGGGGAGCTGTTTTTT.

The table lists this clonotype with a few counts. The V and J genes are TRBV7-9 and TRBJ2-1; D may be TRBD1 (5 bases). CDR3 length equals 15 residues. CDR1 is SEHNR and CDR2 is FQNEAQ in the germline V gene (reference sequence). The V end lost 1 base, the J end lost 3 bases, and 10 bases lay between the germline ends. Here the CDR3 DNA reads TGTGCCAGCAGCTTAGAGGGAAGGGGCTACAATGAGCAGTTCTTC. Protein product: CASSLEGRGYNEQFF.

This clonotype has a handful of counts. This sequence joins TRBV28 and TRBJ1-1; 11 nucleotides align to TRBD1. Germline assignment: CDR1 MDHEN and CDR2 SYDVKM. The CDR3 length is 15 residues. The ends lost 6 bases at V and 5 bases at J; junction bases unmatched: 8. This chain's CDR3 is CASSRTGTGGTEAFF. As DNA, the CDR3 is TGTGCCAGCAGCCGTACCGGGACAGGGGGAACTGAAGCTTTCTTT.

V usage is TRBV30 and J usage is TRBJ1-6; TRBD1 might be the D (5 bases). CDR1 GTSNPN and CDR2 SVGIG come from the germline V gene (reference sequence). The CDR3 length is 16 residues. V was pared by 2 bases and J by 10 bases, with 21 bases between. CDR3 sequence reads: CAWSLDQGFTGSPLHF. The CDR3 DNA sequence: TGTGCCTGGAGTCTGGATCAGGGCTTCACTGGATCACCCCTCCACTTT.

There are a few counts of this clonotype. The V call is TRBV28, the J call TRBJ2-7; D unclear. This CDR3 is 12 amino acids long. Germline loops: CDR1 MDHEN, CDR2 SYDVKM. Trimming took 5 bases from V and 3 from J, leaving 8 bases between them. CDR3: CASSLRHYEQYF. CDR3 DNA: TGTGCCAGCAGTCTGCGACACTACGAGCAGTACTTC.

The chain is built from TRBV2 and TRBJ2-1; weak D call: TRBD1 (6 bases). The CDR3 length is 14 residues. Trimming removed 7 bases at V and 4 bases at J, with 14 bases between. Germline values: CDR1 SNHLY, CDR2 FYNNEI. CDR3 sequence reads: CASTPNGQYNEQFF. Here the CDR3 DNA reads TGTGCCAGCACCCCAAACGGACAGTACAATGAGCAGTTCTTC.

The V call is TRBV6-5, the J call TRBJ2-1; TRBD1 might be the D (6 bases). Trimming took 0 bases from V and 4 from J, leaving 10 bases between them. Germline V CDR1 and CDR2: MNHEY, SVGAGI. The CDR3 has 15 amino acids. The CDR3 region is CASSYSNRGYNEQFF. The CDR3 nucleotides read TGTGCCAGCAGTTACTCGAATAGGGGGTACAATGAGCAGTTCTTC.

This clonotype was observed a few times. The V call is TRBV5-5, the J call TRBJ1-6; TRBD1 is a possible D gene (5 bases). Germline V gives CDR1 SGHKS, CDR2 YYEKEE (reference sequence). The CDR3 length is 15 residues. V was shortened by 3 bases and J by 6 bases, with 13 bases between the two germline ends. The CDR3 sequence is CASSSRDGSNSPLHF. The DNA of the CDR3 is TGTGCCAGCAGCTCCCGGGACGGCAGTAATTCACCCCTCCACTTT.

J is TRBJ2-2 and V is TRBV5-1; D is uncertain. The CDR3 spans 15 residues. In germline, CDR1 is SGHRS, CDR2 YFSETQ. Trimming removed 5 bases at V and 1 base at J, with 12 bases between. CDR3 loop: CASRLGGMNTGELFF. The CDR3 bases are TGCGCCAGCAGGTTAGGCGGAATGAACACCGGGGAGCTGTTTTTT.

The CDR3 coding sequence is TGCGCCAGCAGGACAGGGGAAAATCAGCCCCAGCATTTT. Protein: CASRTGENQPQHF. The gene calls are TRBV5-1 and TRBJ1-5; the match to TRBD1 covers 8 bases. Germline V CDR1 and CDR2: SGHRS, YFSETQ. V was pared by 5 bases and J by 4 bases, with 2 bases of the junction left unmatched. The CDR3 totals 13 residues.

This chain joins TRBV19 and TRBJ2-3; TRBD1 matches 8 bases. CDR3 length: 14 amino acids. Germline assignment: CDR1 LNHDA and CDR2 SQIVND (reference sequence). V was clipped by 1 base and J by 6 bases; unmatched bases: 3. In DNA form, the CDR3 reads TGTGCCAGTAGTATAGCCACAGGGGGGGATACGCAGTATTTT. Its translation: CASSIATGGDTQYF. Variable domain in full (rest from reference TRBV19 and TRBJ2-3): DGGITQSPKYLFRKEGQNVTLSCEQNLNHDAMYWYRQDPGQGLRLIYYSQIVNDFQKGDIAEGYSVSREKKESFPLTVTSAQKNPTAFYLCASSIATGGDTQYFGPGTRLTVL.

The chain links TRBV12-3 or TRBV12-4 to TRBJ2-5, with D tentatively TRBD1 (5 bases). This CDR3 is built from 13 residues. The V and J ends lost 5 bases and 5 bases respectively, with 12 bases between them. The CDR3: CASSPQVVETQYF. The CDR3, as DNA: TGTGCCAGCAGTCCACAGGTGGTGGAGACCCAGTACTTC.

In this sample, this clonotype turned up many times. The rearrangement uses TRBV5-1 and TRBJ1-1; D is possibly TRBD1 (5 bases). The CDR3 has 17 amino acids. With 1 base removed from V and 0 bases from J, the gap between germline ends came to 16 bases. Germline loops: CDR1 SGHRS, CDR2 YFSETQ. The CDR3 loop is CASSLLSRGTMNTEAFF. The CDR3, as DNA: TGCGCCAGCAGCTTGTTGAGTAGGGGCACCATGAACACTGAAGCTTTCTTT.

This clonotype has more than one count but fewer than ten. The chain couples TRBV11-2 to TRBJ1-5; D is unclear. Germline CDR1 SGHAT, CDR2 FQNNGV. CDR3 length: 13 residues. V was pared by 5 bases and J by 7 bases, with 12 bases between. CDR3 bases: TGTGCCAGCAGCAACGAAGGAGCCCAGCCCCAGCATTTT. Its protein product is CASSNEGAQPQHF.

In this sample, this clonotype turned up a few times. This rearrangement joins TRBV6-2 or TRBV6-3 to TRBJ2-7; D is unresolved. CDR3 size: 11 residues. CDR1 MNHEY and CDR2 SVGEGT come from the germline V gene. V was shortened by 2 bases and J by 4 bases, with 3 bases between the two germline ends. The CDR3 sequence is CASSYEYEQYF. CDR3 nucleotide sequence: TGTGCCAGCAGTTACGAATACGAGCAGTACTTC.